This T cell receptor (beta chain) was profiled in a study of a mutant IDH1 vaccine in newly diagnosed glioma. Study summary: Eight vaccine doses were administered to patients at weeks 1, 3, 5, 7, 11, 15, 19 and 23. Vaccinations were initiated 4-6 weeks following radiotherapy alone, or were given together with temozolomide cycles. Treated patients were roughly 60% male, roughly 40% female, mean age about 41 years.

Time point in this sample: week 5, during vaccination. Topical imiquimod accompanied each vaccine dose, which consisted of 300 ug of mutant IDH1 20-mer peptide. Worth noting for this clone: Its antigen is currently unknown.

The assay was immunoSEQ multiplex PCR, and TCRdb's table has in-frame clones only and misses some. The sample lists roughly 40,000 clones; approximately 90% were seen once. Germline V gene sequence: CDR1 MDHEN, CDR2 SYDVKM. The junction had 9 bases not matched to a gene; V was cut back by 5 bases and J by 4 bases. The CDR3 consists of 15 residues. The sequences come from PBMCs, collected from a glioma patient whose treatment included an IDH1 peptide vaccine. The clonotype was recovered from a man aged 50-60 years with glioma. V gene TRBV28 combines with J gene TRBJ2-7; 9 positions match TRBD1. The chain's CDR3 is CASSPPGTGKYEQYF. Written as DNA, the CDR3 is TGTGCCAGCAGTCCACCTGGGACAGGGAAGTACGAGCAGTACTTC.